Given below is one T cell receptor beta chain in context. Its antigen is currently unknown. TCRdb's copy holds only in-frame clones and misses some; the assay was immunoSEQ multiplex PCR. The table lists some 190,000 clones, around 89% of them singletons. The sample is drawn from a study of T cell responses to AZD1222 COVID-19 vaccine. Background on the study: Pooled samples include second doses given at about 4 or 12 weeks.

The CDR3 has 18 residues. Trimming shortened V by 9 bases and J by 2 bases, and 27 bases separated the two germline ends. Germline lookup yields CDR1 KGHSH and CDR2 LQKENI. Study findings and constraints: Clonal diversity may have been underestimated, and the donors were mostly white British, with more females than males. Repertoire sampling occurred only after the peak T cell response. Spike-specific TCR breadth and depth were elevated following two AZD1222 doses.

The receptor was isolated from an adult in good health. This chain connects TRBV18 to TRBJ2-3; D possibly corresponds to TRBD1 (7 bases). Here the sequenced sample was peripheral blood, taken on day 0 of AZD1222 vaccination. CDR3 sequence reads: CASPQRVDREEVTDTQYF. The DNA of the CDR3 is TGTGCCAGTCCACAGCGGGTCGACAGGGAGGAGGTCACAGATACGCAGTATTTT.